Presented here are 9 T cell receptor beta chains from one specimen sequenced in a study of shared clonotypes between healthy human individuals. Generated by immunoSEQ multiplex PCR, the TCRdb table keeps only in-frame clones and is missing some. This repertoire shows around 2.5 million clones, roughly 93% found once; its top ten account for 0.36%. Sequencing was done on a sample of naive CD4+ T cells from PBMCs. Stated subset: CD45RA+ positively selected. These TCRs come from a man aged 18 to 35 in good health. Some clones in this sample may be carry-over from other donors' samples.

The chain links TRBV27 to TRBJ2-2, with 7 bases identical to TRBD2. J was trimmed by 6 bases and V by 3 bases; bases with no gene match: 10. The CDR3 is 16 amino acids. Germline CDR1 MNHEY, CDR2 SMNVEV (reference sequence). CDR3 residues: CASSFFRRELSGELFF. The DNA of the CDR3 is TGTGCCAGCAGTTTTTTCCGGCGGGAGCTATCCGGGGAGCTGTTTTTT.

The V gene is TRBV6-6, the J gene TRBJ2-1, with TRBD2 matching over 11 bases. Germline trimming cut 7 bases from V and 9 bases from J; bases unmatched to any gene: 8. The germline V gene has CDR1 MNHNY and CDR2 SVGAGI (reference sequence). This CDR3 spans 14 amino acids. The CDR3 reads CASTQGLAAPEQFF. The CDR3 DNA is TGTGCCAGCACCCAGGGACTAGCGGCCCCTGAGCAGTTCTTC.

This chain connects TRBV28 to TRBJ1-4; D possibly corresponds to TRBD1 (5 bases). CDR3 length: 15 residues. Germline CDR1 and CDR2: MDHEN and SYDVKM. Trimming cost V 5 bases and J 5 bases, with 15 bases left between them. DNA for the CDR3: TGTGCCAGCAGTCTATCACAGGTGGGGAATGAAAAACTGTTTTTT. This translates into CASSLSQVGNEKLFF.

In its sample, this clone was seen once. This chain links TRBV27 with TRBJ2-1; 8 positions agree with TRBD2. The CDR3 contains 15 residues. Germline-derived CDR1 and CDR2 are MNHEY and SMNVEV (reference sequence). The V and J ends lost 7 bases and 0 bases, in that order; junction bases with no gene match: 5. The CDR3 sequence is CASKFSGSSYNEQFF. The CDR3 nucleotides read TGTGCCAGCAAATTCAGCGGGAGCTCCTACAATGAGCAGTTCTTC.

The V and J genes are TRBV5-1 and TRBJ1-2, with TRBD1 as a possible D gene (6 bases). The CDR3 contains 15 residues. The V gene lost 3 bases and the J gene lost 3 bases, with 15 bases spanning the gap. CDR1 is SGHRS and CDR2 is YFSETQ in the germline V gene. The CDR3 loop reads CASSSPTPGDYGYTF. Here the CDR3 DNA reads TGCGCCAGCAGCTCACCGACCCCAGGGGACTATGGCTACACCTTC.

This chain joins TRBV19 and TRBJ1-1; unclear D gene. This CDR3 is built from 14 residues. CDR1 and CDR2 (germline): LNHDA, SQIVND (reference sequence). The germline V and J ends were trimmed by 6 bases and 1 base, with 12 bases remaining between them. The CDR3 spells CASRFLGPNTEAFF. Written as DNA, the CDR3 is TGTGCCAGTAGATTCCTAGGGCCGAACACTGAAGCTTTCTTT.

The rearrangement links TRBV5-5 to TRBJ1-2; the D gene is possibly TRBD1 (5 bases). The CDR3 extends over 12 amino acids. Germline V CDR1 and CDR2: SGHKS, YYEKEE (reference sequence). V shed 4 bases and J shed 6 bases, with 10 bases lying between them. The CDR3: CASSHTGDGYTF. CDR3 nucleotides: TGTGCCAGCAGCCACACGGGGGATGGCTACACCTTC.

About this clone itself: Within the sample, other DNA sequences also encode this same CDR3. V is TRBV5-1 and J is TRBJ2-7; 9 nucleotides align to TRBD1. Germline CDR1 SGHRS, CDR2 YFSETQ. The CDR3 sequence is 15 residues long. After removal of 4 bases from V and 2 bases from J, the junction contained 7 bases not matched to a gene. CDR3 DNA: TGCGCCAGCAGCCCTGGACAGGGGAGGACCTACGAGCAGTACTTC. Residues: CASSPGQGRTYEQYF.

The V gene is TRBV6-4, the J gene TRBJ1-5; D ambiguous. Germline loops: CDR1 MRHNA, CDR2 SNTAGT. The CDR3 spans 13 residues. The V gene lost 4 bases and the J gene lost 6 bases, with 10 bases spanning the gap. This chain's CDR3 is CASSVNPGQPQHF. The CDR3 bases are TGTGCCAGCAGTGTAAATCCCGGTCAGCCCCAGCATTTT.